The clone carrying this T cell receptor (beta chain) was found once. Its specificity is not known. Germline V lookup: CDR1 MNHNS, CDR2 SASEGT. The CDR3 spans 13 residues. V dropped 1 base and J dropped 8 bases, with 6 bases sitting between them. TCRdb keeps only in-frame clones here, not all; method: immunoSEQ multiplex PCR. The repertoire consists of over 60,000 clones, with around 80% occurring once and the leading ten covering roughly 1.4%. This sample was taken from a study of T cell repertoires and HLA-DP antigens. Study information: Average DNA input: around 200 ng for CD137+CD4+ sorts, 950 to 1,500 ng pre-culture.

This clonotype was obtained from a man aged 55 to 70 in good health and CMV-seronegative. The chain uses TRBV6-1 and TRBJ1-6, with D hard to call. Sequenced material: CD4+ T cells from PBMCs. The CDR3, as DNA: TGTGCCAGCAGTGAAGAGAGGGATTCACCCCTCCACTTT. This encodes CASSEERDSPLHF.